The clone carrying this T cell receptor (beta chain) has just one count. In the original workflow: Using reference gene primer amplification, nucleated cell counts were estimated. Some clones are missing from TCRdb's copy, which holds only in-frame ones; the method was immunoSEQ multiplex PCR. That table is the source of V, J and clone size, and D and trimming were worked out from the DNA. The sample has about 74,000 clones, roughly nine tenths seen once; the top ten hold just over 9%. This sample is drawn from a study of blood T cell repertoires in COVID-19. Overall study: From the United States, Italy and Spain came samples of acute and convalescent COVID-19. The cDNA or gDNA used as material had been derived from T cells, B-cell-depleted T cells, or PBMCs.

The sequence came from a human donor in a cohort sampled during active COVID-19. The sample was peripheral blood.

The CDR3 is CASSIETGGQPQHF. The CDR3 DNA follows: TGTGCCAGTAGTATAGAAACAGGTGGTCAGCCCCAGCATTTT. The rearrangement links TRBV19 to TRBJ1-5; possibly TRBD1 for D (5 bases). Per the germline V gene, CDR1 is LNHDA and CDR2 is SQIVND (reference sequence). Trimming stripped 0 bases from V and 6 bases from J, with 9 bases between. The CDR3 is 14 amino acids. Full variable domain (missing parts from reference TRBV19 and TRBJ1-5): DGGITQSPKYLFRKEGQNVTLSCEQNLNHDAMYWYRQDPGQGLRLIYYSQIVNDFQKGDIAEGYSVSREKKESFPLTVTSAQKNPTAFYLCASSIETGGQPQHFGDGTRLSIL.